This T cell receptor (beta chain) came from a study of cytomegalovirus exposure and HLA in healthy donors. About the study: It was reported in a later analysis that the 120 or so validation repertoires used the same platform as the roughly 700 first-cohort repertoires.

Produced via immunoSEQ multiplex PCR; TCRdb's table is partial and in-frame only. Among about 170,000 clones listed, approximately 89% were seen once. Of note for this clone: Its specificity is unknown.

The V segment lost 4 bases and the J segment 1 base; nucleotides outside the gene matches: 10. Germline CDR1 is SGHVS and CDR2 is FQNEAQ. CDR3 length equals 16 residues. Overall study results and limits: Rarity held for most TCR sequences, but there were some public TCRs that occurred in many donors. There were approximately 150 TCR beta chains listed as cytomegalovirus-associated.

The chain has TRBV7-8 and TRBJ2-7; 7 positions agree with TRBD2. The sequence came from a man aged 18 to 30 in good health and CMV-seropositive. The material sequenced was PBMCs. CDR3 loop: CASSSRTSHGSYEQYF. The CDR3 DNA reads TGTGCCAGCAGCTCCCGGACTAGTCACGGGTCCTACGAGCAGTACTTC.